The 7 T cell receptor beta chains listed next were all sequenced from one sample in a study of cytomegalovirus exposure and HLA in healthy donors. Clones were sequenced by immunoSEQ multiplex PCR, and TCRdb holds only the in-frame ones, with some missing. Here the sample spans some 72,000 clones, 90% to 96% being singletons. Material for sequencing was PBMCs. The origin of the receptors is a man between 18 and 29 years old in good health and CMV-seropositive.

V is TRBV27 and J is TRBJ2-1; 7 positions agree with TRBD2. The CDR3 runs to 15 residues. After removal of 3 bases from V and 9 bases from J, the junction contained 11 bases not matched to a gene. CDR1 is MNHEY, CDR2 SMNVEV, per germline (reference sequence). This chain's CDR3 is CASSLVRGMIPEQFF. CDR3 DNA sequence: TGTGCCAGCAGTTTGGTGCGGGGGATGATCCCTGAGCAGTTCTTC.

V usage is TRBV4-1 and J usage is TRBJ1-5; no clear D. The CDR3 runs to 14 residues. V was shortened by 0 bases and J by 4 bases, with 7 bases between the two germline ends. CDR1 and CDR2 (germline): MGHRA, YSYEKL. The CDR3 DNA is TGCGCCAGCAGCCAAGAGGCGGGAAATCAGCCCCAGCATTTT. This translates into CASSQEAGNQPQHF.

The chain uses TRBV28 and TRBJ2-7, with TRBD1 identical over 7 bases. The CDR3 is 14 amino acids. Trimming removed 6 bases from V and 2 bases from J; junction bases left unmatched: 7. Germline-derived CDR1 and CDR2 are MDHEN and SYDVKM. The CDR3 here is CASRAGGIPYEQYF. The CDR3 region has the DNA TGTGCCAGCAGGGCAGGGGGAATCCCCTACGAGCAGTACTTC.

This chain connects TRBV18 to TRBJ1-3, with a weak D call TRBD1 (6 bases). V was clipped by 3 bases and J by 4 bases, with 16 bases between them. The CDR3 is 16 residues long. Germline loops: CDR1 KGHSH, CDR2 LQKENI. The CDR3 loop reads CASSPEVAGGGNTIYF. The CDR3 DNA follows: TGTGCCAGCTCACCTGAAGTCGCGGGGGGCGGAAACACCATATATTTT. Supplemented by reference TRBV18 and TRBJ1-3, the full variable domain reads NAGVMQNPRHLVRRRGQEARLRCSPMKGHSHVYWYRQLPEEGLKFMVYLQKENIIDESGMPKERFSAEFPKEGPSILRIQQVVRGDSAAYFCASSPEVAGGGNTIYFGEGSWLTVV.

The chain uses TRBV5-1 and TRBJ1-2; a weak D match, TRBD1 (5 bases). CDR3 length equals 14 residues. Germline loops: CDR1 SGHRS, CDR2 YFSETQ. Trimming stripped 0 bases from V and 0 bases from J, with 6 bases between. CDR3 in amino acids: CASSLVTANYGYTF. The DNA of the CDR3 is TGCGCCAGCAGCTTGGTGACAGCTAACTATGGCTACACCTTC.

The J gene is TRBJ1-5, the V gene TRBV6-5; unclear D gene. With 5 bases removed from V and 4 bases from J, the gap between germline ends came to 15 bases. The CDR3 sequence is 15 residues long. Germline values: CDR1 MNHEY, CDR2 SVGAGI. For the CDR3, the DNA is TGTGCCAGCAGTCCCACGCTGGAGCTAAATCAGCCCCAGCATTTT. Translation gives CASSPTLELNQPQHF.

V and J are TRBV19 and TRBJ2-1; TRBD2 matches 14 bases. This CDR3 is built from 20 residues. The trim removed 5 bases at V and 0 bases at J, leaving 12 bases unmatched. Germline V gene data show CDR1 as LNHDA and CDR2 as SQIVND (reference sequence). The DNA for the CDR3 is TGTGCCAGTAGTGACGTTTGGGGGACTAGCGGGAGTCGCTCCTACAATGAGCAGTTCTTC. Its translation: CASSDVWGTSGSRSYNEQFF.